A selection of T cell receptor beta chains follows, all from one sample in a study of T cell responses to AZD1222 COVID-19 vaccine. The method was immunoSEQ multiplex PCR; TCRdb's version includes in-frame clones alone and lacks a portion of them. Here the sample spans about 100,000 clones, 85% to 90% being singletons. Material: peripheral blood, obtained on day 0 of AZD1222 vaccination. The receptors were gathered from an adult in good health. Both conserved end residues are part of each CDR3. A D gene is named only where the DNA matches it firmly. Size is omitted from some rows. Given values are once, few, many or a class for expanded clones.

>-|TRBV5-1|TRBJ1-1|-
CASSLWGGGTEAFF
TGCGCCAGCAGCTTGTGGGGGGGTGGAACTGAAGCTTTCTTT
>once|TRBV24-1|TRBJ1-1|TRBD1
CATSLYRGDTNTEAFF
TGTGCCACCAGCCTTTACAGGGGGGACACAAACACTGAAGCTTTCTTT
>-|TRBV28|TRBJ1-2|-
CASGGRPNYGYTF
TGTGCCAGCGGGGGCAGGCCCAACTATGGCTACACCTTC
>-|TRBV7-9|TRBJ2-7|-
CASSPKRSQGYEQYF
TGTGCCAGCAGCCCTAAGCGGAGCCAAGGCTACGAGCAGTACTTC
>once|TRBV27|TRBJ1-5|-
CAAGYNQPQHF
TGTGCCGCAGGGTACAATCAGCCCCAGCATTTT
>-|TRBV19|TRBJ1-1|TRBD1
CASSMRDRGRGTEAFF
TGTGCCAGTAGTATGAGGGACAGGGGAAGGGGTACTGAAGCTTTCTTT
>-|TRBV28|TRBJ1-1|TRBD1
CASSQPTGGMNTEAFF
TGTGCCAGCAGTCAACCGACAGGGGGAATGAACACTGAAGCTTTCTTT
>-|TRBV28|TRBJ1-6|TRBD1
CASTGTGGRVTYNSPLHF
TGTGCCAGCACCGGGACAGGCGGACGCGTAACCTATAATTCACCCCTCCACTTT
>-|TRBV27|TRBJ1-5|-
CASSFEARQPQHF
TGTGCCAGCAGTTTTGAGGCTCGGCAGCCCCAGCATTTT
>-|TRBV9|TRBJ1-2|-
CASSVVTAPNYGYTF
TGTGCCAGCAGCGTAGTAACAGCACCTAACTATGGCTACACCTTC
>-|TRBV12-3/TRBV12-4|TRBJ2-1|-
CASSSQDLWQFF
TGTGCCAGCAGTTCTCAGGACTTATGGCAGTTCTTC
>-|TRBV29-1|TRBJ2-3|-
CSVAKGGTDTQYF
TGCAGCGTAGCTAAAGGTGGCACAGATACGCAGTATTTT
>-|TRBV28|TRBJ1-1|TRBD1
CASSLFRGPEAFF
TGTGCCAGCAGTTTATTCAGGGGGCCTGAAGCTTTCTTT
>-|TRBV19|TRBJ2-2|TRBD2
CASKNRERELTGELFF
TGTGCCAGTAAAAATAGGGAGCGGGAGCTCACCGGGGAGCTGTTTTTT
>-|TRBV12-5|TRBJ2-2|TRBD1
CASGFTGGPNTGELFF
TGTGCTAGTGGTTTCACAGGGGGCCCGAACACCGGGGAGCTGTTTTTT
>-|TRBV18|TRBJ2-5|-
CASSLRNGQGETQYF
TGTGCCAGCTCACTCCGCAACGGGCAGGGGGAGACCCAGTACTTC
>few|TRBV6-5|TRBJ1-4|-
CASLRHTATNEKLFF
TGTGCCAGCCTACGACATACTGCAACTAATGAAAAACTGTTTTTT
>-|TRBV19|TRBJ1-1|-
CASSLRGFMAEAFF
TGTGCCAGTAGTTTGCGGGGGTTTATGGCTGAAGCTTTCTTT
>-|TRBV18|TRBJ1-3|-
CASSPDSTGNTIYF
TGTGCCAGCTCACCGGACAGTACTGGAAACACCATATATTTT
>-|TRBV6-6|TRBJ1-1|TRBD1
CASRLPGQGTEAFF
TGTGCCAGCAGATTACCGGGACAGGGGACTGAAGCTTTCTTT
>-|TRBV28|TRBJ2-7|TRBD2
CASSPAGGGPTF
TGTGCCAGCAGTCCGGCGGGGGGCGGACCCACCTTC
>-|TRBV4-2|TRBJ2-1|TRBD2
CASSQDRGGRKQFF
TGTGCCAGCAGCCAAGATCGGGGCGGGAGGAAGCAGTTCTTC
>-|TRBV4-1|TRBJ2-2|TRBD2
CASSQEILAGRAGELFF
TGCGCCAGCAGCCAAGAGATACTAGCGGGGAGGGCCGGGGAGCTGTTTTTT
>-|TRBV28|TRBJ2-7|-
CASSLNGYEQYF
TGTGCCAGCAGTTTAAATGGTTACGAGCAGTACTTC
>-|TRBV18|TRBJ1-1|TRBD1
CASSPQPQGDTEAFF
TGTGCCAGCTCACCACAACCACAGGGGGACACTGAAGCTTTCTTT
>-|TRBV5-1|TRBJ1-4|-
CASSLLGTIDEKLFF
TGCGCCAGCAGCCTTCTCGGGACAATCGACGAAAAACTGTTTTTT
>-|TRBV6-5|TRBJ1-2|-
CASSYSTGANYGYTF
TGTGCCAGCAGTTACTCGACGGGGGCTAACTATGGCTACACCTTC
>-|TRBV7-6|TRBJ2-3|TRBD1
CASSLGWGRGLPDTQYF
TGTGCCAGCAGCTTAGGGTGGGGCAGGGGGCTCCCAGATACGCAGTATTTT
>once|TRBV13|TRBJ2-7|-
CASSPMTRPYEQYF
TGTGCCAGCAGCCCCATGACACGACCCTACGAGCAGTACTTC
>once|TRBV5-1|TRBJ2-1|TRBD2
CASSLELAGGGEQFF
TGCGCCAGCAGCTTGGAACTAGCGGGGGGAGGTGAGCAGTTCTTC
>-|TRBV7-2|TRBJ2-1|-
CASSLSPQHNEQFF
TGTGCCAGCAGCTTATCCCCCCAGCACAATGAGCAGTTCTTC
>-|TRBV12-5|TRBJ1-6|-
CASARQAGWNSPLHF
TGTGCTAGTGCCCGACAGGCTGGATGGAATTCACCCCTCCACTTT
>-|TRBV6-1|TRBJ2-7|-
CASSELGLSYEQYF
TGTGCCAGCAGTGAATTGGGGCTCTCCTACGAGCAGTACTTC
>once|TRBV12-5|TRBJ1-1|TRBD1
CASGPGQRGTEAFF
TGTGCTAGTGGTCCGGGACAGCGGGGAACTGAAGCTTTCTTT
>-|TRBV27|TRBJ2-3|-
CASTDNGTDTQYF
TGTGCCAGCACGGATAACGGCACAGATACGCAGTATTTT
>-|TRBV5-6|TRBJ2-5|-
CASSLAPGAQETQYF
TGTGCCAGCAGCTTGGCCCCGGGGGCCCAAGAGACCCAGTACTTC
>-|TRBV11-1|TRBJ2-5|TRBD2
CASSFGTTGGQETQYF
TGTGCCAGCAGCTTTGGGACTACGGGGGGGCAAGAGACCCAGTACTTC
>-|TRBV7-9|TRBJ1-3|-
CASSPGAGLSYGNTIYF
TGTGCCAGCAGCCCCGGGGCAGGGTTATCGTACGGAAACACCATATATTTT